The T cell receptor (beta chain) under discussion was sequenced for a study of cytomegalovirus exposure and HLA in healthy donors. The wider study: Within the Caucasian-associated ancestry cluster were about 81% of the 398 genotyped donors. General study results and limits: In a later analysis, TCR beta V- and J-gene trimming was associated with a missense DCLRE1C variant. Several of the most significant clusters were apparently associated with common viral pathogens in a later analysis.

Trimming at V came to 0 bases and at J to 8 bases, leaving 14 bases not matched to a gene. Germline V lookup: CDR1 LGHNA, CDR2 YSLEER. The CDR3 contains 17 residues. Primers for the PCR totalled 60 Vbeta and 13 Jbeta. The repertoire was sequenced with immunoSEQ multiplex PCR; TCRdb's copy has only in-frame clones and lacks some. In the table there are 130,000 to 150,000 clones, 73% of which are singletons. Samples came from healthy bone marrow donors. A note on this clone: Its specificity is not known.

Input material: PBMCs. This chain links TRBV4-3 with TRBJ1-2; 8 bases are a match to TRBD1. This TCR was sampled from a woman aged 40 to 50 in good health and CMV-seronegative. The DNA for the CDR3 is TGCGCCAGCAGCCAAGATTTAGAAGCGAAGGACAGGGAAGGCTACACCTTC. This encodes CASSQDLEAKDREGYTF.